This T cell receptor (beta chain) was sequenced for a study of PD-1 blockade in classical Hodgkin lymphoma. Relapse after autologous stem cell transplantation occurred in every patient, and brentuximab vedotin exposure varied. Germline V gene sequence: CDR1 SGDLS, CDR2 YYNGEE. CDR3 length: 17 residues. V was pared by 0 bases and J by 1 base, with 13 bases between. TCRdb keeps only in-frame clones here, not all; method: immunoSEQ multiplex PCR. The sample has about 43,000 clones, 65% to 85% seen once. This clonotype was obtained from a human donor with classical Hodgkin lymphoma. The source was peripheral blood mononuclear cells (PBMCs), collected before the second cycle of nivolumab. The chain employs TRBV9 and TRBJ1-4; D uncertain. For the CDR3, the DNA is TGTGCCAGCAGCGTAGACGGGGAGACCGGAACTAATGAAAAACTGTTTTTT. Protein sequence: CASSVDGETGTNEKLFF.